This is a list of T cell receptor beta chains from one sample in a study of vaccination effects on CD4 cells after COVID-19. No cognate antigen is known for these TCRs. The method was immunoSEQ multiplex PCR; TCRdb's version includes in-frame clones alone and lacks a portion of them. The table has around 45,000 clones, roughly four fifths seen once. The input for sequencing was CD4+ T cells from PBMCs cultured with SARS-CoV-2 spike peptides, taken before COVID-19 vaccination. Receptors were obtained from a human donor who received a COVID-19 vaccine. The CDR3 runs from the conserved cysteine through the conserved F or W. A D gene is named only where the DNA matches it firmly. Not all rows give a size; the values are once, few, many and, for expanded clones, a class.

V gene	clone size	J gene	CDR3 length	D gene	CDR3 DNA	CDR3 protein
TRBV28	.	TRBJ2-1	15	.	TGTGCCAGCAGGGGGGCCGGGAGCTCCTACAATGAGCAGTTCTTC	CASRGAGSSYNEQFF
TRBV6-5	.	TRBJ1-1	14	.	TGTGCCAGCAGCCACGGGAGGGGGGCCACTGAAGCTTTCTTT	CASSHGRGATEAFF
TRBV5-6	.	TRBJ1-1	15	.	TGTGCCAGCAGCGCCTACAGGGTCCAATTCCAAGAAGCTTTCTTT	CASSAYRVQFQEAFF
TRBV5-5	.	TRBJ1-2	13	.	TGTGCCAGCAGCGTCAGGGCCCTCTATGGCTACACCTTC	CASSVRALYGYTF
TRBV24-1	.	TRBJ1-2	15	.	TGTGCCACCAGTGATTCGAGAGGGGGGCATAGTGGCTACACCTTC	CATSDSRGGHSGYTF
TRBV7-3	.	TRBJ1-1	13	.	TGTGCCTCGTCGAGTGGTGTGAACACTGAAGCTTTCTTT	CASSSGVNTEAFF
TRBV9	.	TRBJ2-5	16	.	TGTGCCAGCAGCCCTCCGGGCCGTCATCTGGCAGAGACCCAGTACTTC	CASSPPGRHLAETQYF
TRBV9	.	TRBJ2-1	14	TRBD2	TGTGCCAGCAGCGTACGGCGGGAGTTGAATGAGCAGTTCTTC	CASSVRRELNEQFF
TRBV6-5	.	TRBJ2-6	15	.	TGTGCCATCCTTCAAGGGGACTCTGGGGCCAACGTCCTGACTTTC	CAILQGDSGANVLTF
TRBV24-1	few	TRBJ2-2	13	.	TGTGCCACCAGTGATTTTGGAGTCGGGGAGCTGTTTTTT	CATSDFGVGELFF
TRBV7-3	.	TRBJ1-1	13	.	TGTGCCAGCAGCTTATCCGGGAACACTGAAGCTTTCTTT	CASSLSGNTEAFF
TRBV15	once	TRBJ2-5	15	TRBD1	TGTGCCACCAGCAGACCTCGGACAGGGCGGGAGACCCAGTACTTC	CATSRPRTGRETQYF
TRBV5-6	once	TRBJ2-3	18	TRBD1	TGTGCCAGCAGCTTGTTGGGTGTCGGGACAGGGGTCACAGATACGCAGTATTTT	CASSLLGVGTGVTDTQYF
TRBV3-1/TRBV3-2	.	TRBJ1-1	14	.	TGTGCCAGCAGCAACGCTGGGGGGACCACTGAAGCTTTCTTT	CASSNAGGTTEAFF
TRBV7-2	.	TRBJ1-5	14	.	TGTGCCAGCAGCTCAGGTATTAGCAATCAGCCCCAGCATTTT	CASSSGISNQPQHF
TRBV5-1	once	TRBJ2-5	17	TRBD1	TGCGCCAGCAGCTTTCATACCGGGACAGGGATGATGGAGACCCAGTACTTC	CASSFHTGTGMMETQYF
TRBV28	.	TRBJ2-3	15	TRBD2	TGTGCCAGCACCTTAGTCAGCGGGGGGTTAGATACGCAGTATTTT	CASTLVSGGLDTQYF
TRBV18	.	TRBJ2-2	16	.	TGTGCCAGCTCACTACATAGCGTTGCCGGCACCGGGGAGCTGTTTTTT	CASSLHSVAGTGELFF
TRBV29-1	.	TRBJ2-3	16	.	TGCAGCGTTGTACCCACCTCAGGGTGGTTTGCGGATACGCAGTATTTT	CSVVPTSGWFADTQYF
TRBV7-2	.	TRBJ1-6	14	.	TGTGCCAGCAGCTTGGGGGTGCGGAATTCACCCCTCCACTTT	CASSLGVRNSPLHF
TRBV5-1	.	TRBJ2-3	17	TRBD1	TGCGCCAGCAGCTTGGAGGGCAGGGGGCTTGAAACAGATACGCAGTATTTT	CASSLEGRGLETDTQYF
TRBV9	.	TRBJ2-1	15	.	TGTGCCAGCAGCGTAGATCTAGCACGCTACAATGAGCAGTTCTTC	CASSVDLARYNEQFF
TRBV19	once	TRBJ1-1	16	TRBD1	TGTGCCAGTAGTTACTCCGGGACAGGGCACAGTGGGGGAGCTTTCTTT	CASSYSGTGHSGGAFF
TRBV18	.	TRBJ1-1	15	.	TGTGCCAGCTCACCATCACTGGGGCAGAACACTGAAGCTTTCTTT	CASSPSLGQNTEAFF
TRBV9	.	TRBJ1-6	15	TRBD1	TGTGCCAGCAGCGCAATGGGACAGGGGGCTTCTCCCCTCCACTTT	CASSAMGQGASPLHF
TRBV10-2	.	TRBJ2-1	15	TRBD2	TGCGCCAGCACGACTAGCGGGGGGTCCTACAATGAGCAGTTCTTC	CASTTSGGSYNEQFF
TRBV4-1	.	TRBJ1-6	15	.	TGCGCCAGCAGCCCTCCCGACAGAATTAATTCACCCCTCCACTTT	CASSPPDRINSPLHF
TRBV19	.	TRBJ2-3	16	.	TGTGCCAGTAGTATAACTGGGTTTCCTAGCACAGATACGCAGTATTTT	CASSITGFPSTDTQYF